This T cell receptor (beta chain) was captured in a study of T cells after yellow fever vaccination. The CDR3 length is 13 residues. With 6 bases removed from V and 7 bases from J, the gap between germline ends came to 13 bases. The study, taken as a whole, reports: FACS-sorted repertoires might harbor abundant contaminating clonotypes from the bulk population. Post-booster repertoires again held most primary-vaccination clones (approximately 96% CD4, 80% to 90% CD8). Peaking faster, on day 5 versus 15, the secondary response was nonetheless weaker.

TCR cDNA, made by 5'RACE template switching, carried an added universal primer site and UMIs. TCRdb reprocessed the 5' RACE reads with MiXCR, giving one entry per CDR3 protein. Altogether roughly 520,000 distinct CDR3 sequences are present, 21% being singletons, with the ten largest covering about a sixth. In its sample, this clonotype was seen a few times. No antigen is known for it. The chain has TRBV12-3 or TRBV12-4 and TRBJ1-5, with D perhaps TRBD1 (6 bases). This sample comprised PBMCs, obtained less than 25 days after the first yellow fever vaccination. This receptor was obtained from a man in his late teens or twenties who received the YFV17D yellow fever vaccine. The CDR3 DNA reads TGTGCCAGCAGCCGCGGACAGTTCCAGCCCCAGCATTTT. This gives the protein CASSRGQFQPQHF.